These 23 T cell receptor beta chains were sequenced from one sample in a study of cytomegalovirus exposure and HLA in healthy donors. PCR employed 60 Vbeta and 13 Jbeta primers. TCRdb keeps only in-frame clones here, not all; method: immunoSEQ multiplex PCR. The sample records nearly 200,000 clones, about 90% being singletons. Input material: PBMCs. The receptor source for this set is a man aged 30-40 years in good health and CMV-seronegative.

Only one count was recorded for this clone. The chain uses TRBV19 and TRBJ1-5; weak D call: TRBD1 (6 bases). Trimming shortened V by 0 bases and J by 5 bases, and 11 bases separated the two germline ends. The germline V gene encodes CDR1 LNHDA and CDR2 SQIVND (reference sequence). The CDR3 has 15 residues. This CDR3 is CASSIETDSYQPQHF. The DNA for the CDR3 is TGTGCCAGTAGTATAGAAACGGACAGTTATCAGCCCCAGCATTTT.

The chain recombines TRBV6-1 with TRBJ2-1; the D is unclear. The germline CDR1 and CDR2 sequences are MNHNS and SASEGT. The CDR3 loop spans 15 amino acids. Trimming removed 5 bases from V and 3 bases from J, with 14 bases in between. CDR3 sequence: CASSSDTNFYNEQFF. The CDR3 nucleotides read TGTGCCAGCAGTTCAGACACCAACTTCTACAATGAGCAGTTCTTC.

V is TRBV10-2 and J is TRBJ2-3; D remains unclear. This CDR3 is built from 13 residues. Trimming cost V 5 bases and J 2 bases, with 8 bases left between them. CDR1 is WSHSY, CDR2 SAAADI, per germline. The chain's CDR3 is CASSSQSTDTQYF. CDR3 nucleotide sequence: TGCGCCAGCAGTTCTCAGTCCACAGATACGCAGTATTTT.

This clone was seen just once. One junction end does not reproduce the germline sequence, and a read error may be involved. This rearrangement joins TRBV7-9 to TRBJ2-7, with D perhaps matching TRBD1 (8 bases). CDR3 size: 13 residues. Germline lookup yields CDR1 SEHNR and CDR2 FQNEAQ (reference sequence). The CDR3 coding sequence is TGTTCCAGCAGCGGGGCAGGGGGCCACGAGCAGTACTTC. It codes for CSSSGAGGHEQYF.

The chain employs TRBV27 and TRBJ1-2, with D possibly being TRBD1 (6 bases). The germline V gene encodes CDR1 MNHEY and CDR2 SMNVEV (reference sequence). V gave up 3 bases and J gave up 5 bases, with 16 bases separating them. The CDR3 has 15 residues. CDR3 residues: CASSFLIGGPYGYTF. In nucleotides, the CDR3 is TGTGCCAGCAGTTTCCTTATAGGGGGACCTTATGGCTACACCTTC.

In its sample, this clone was seen once. The V and J genes are TRBV27 and TRBJ1-6; possible D gene TRBD1, 6 bases. CDR1 MNHEY and CDR2 SMNVEV come from the germline V gene (reference sequence). V lost 3 bases and J 6 bases, leaving 9 bases between the germline ends. The CDR3 is 14 amino acids. CDR3 DNA sequence: TGTGCCAGCAGTTTTGGACAGATTAATTCACCCCTCCACTTT. Its protein is CASSFGQINSPLHF.

The chain uses TRBV28 and TRBJ2-7, with 11 bases fitting TRBD1. Germline CDR1 is MDHEN and CDR2 is SYDVKM. This CDR3 has 21 amino acids. The V gene end was trimmed by 7 bases and the J gene end by 4 bases; junction bases not matched to a gene: 27. CDR3 nucleotides: TGTGCCAGCATGGAGCCCCCGGACAGGCTCCGACCCGGACAGGGGGCTTACGAGCAGTACTTC. Translating it yields CASMEPPDRLRPGQGAYEQYF.

The count of this clone is one. V is TRBV28 and J is TRBJ2-7; 9 bases match TRBD1. V lost 6 bases and J lost 6; bases outside the gene matches: 6. CDR3 length: 13 amino acids. Germline-derived CDR1 and CDR2 are MDHEN and SYDVKM. The CDR3 DNA sequence: TGTGCCAGCAGACGGACAGGGGCGGGCGAGCAGTACTTC. It codes for CASRRTGAGEQYF.

The CDR3 protein is CASSTPHGGAAAYEQYF. The CDR3 coding sequence is TGTGCCAGCAGCACCCCACATGGGGGGGCAGCTGCCTACGAGCAGTACTTC. The V and J genes are TRBV11-2 and TRBJ2-7; maybe TRBD2 (7 bases). The ends were cut back, 5 bases at V and 2 bases at J, with 22 bases in the middle. CDR3 size: 17 residues. The V gene's germline CDR1 is SGHAT and CDR2 FQNNGV. The whole variable domain, remainder taken from reference TRBV11-2 and TRBJ2-7, is EAGVAQSPRYKIIEKRQSVAFWCNPISGHATLYWYQQILGQGPKLLIQFQNNGVVDDSQLPKDRFSAERLKGVDSTLKIQPAKLEDSAVYLCASSTPHGGAAAYEQYFGPGTRLTVT.

This clone was counted a single time. The chain links TRBV4-1 to TRBJ2-7; D may be TRBD2 (5 bases). CDR3 size: 16 residues. Germline V gives CDR1 MGHRA, CDR2 YSYEKL. V was cut by 0 bases and J by 2 bases, with 14 bases left in between. In nucleotides, the CDR3 is TGCGCCAGCAGCCAAGATCCGGCCCGAGGGCCCTACGAGCAGTACTTC. It yields the protein CASSQDPARGPYEQYF.

This rearrangement joins TRBV18 to TRBJ1-2, with D possibly matching TRBD1 (5 bases). Trimming pared 3 bases from V and 4 bases from J, leaving 18 bases between. The CDR3 is made up of 16 amino acids. Germline CDR1 reads KGHSH; CDR2 reads LQKENI. CDR3 nucleotides: TGTGCCAGCTCACCCATTGTAGGGGATAGGGGCTATGGCTACACCTTC. Its protein is CASSPIVGDRGYGYTF.

This clone was observed once. The rearrangement joins TRBV28 to TRBJ1-4; 8 bases map to TRBD1. J gave up 2 bases and V 7 bases, and 6 bases lay outside the gene matches. The CDR3 contains 15 residues. The V gene's germline CDR1 is MDHEN and CDR2 SYDVKM. CDR3 in amino acids: CASTPGQGTNEKLFF. DNA for the CDR3: TGTGCCAGCACCCCCGGACAGGGCACTAATGAAAAACTGTTTTTT. Combining the CDR3 with reference TRBV28 and TRBJ1-4 gives the whole variable domain DVKVTQSSRYLVKRTGEKVFLECVQDMDHENMFWYRQDPGLGLRLIYFSYDVKMKEKGDIPEGYSVSREKKERFSLILESASTNQTSMYLCASTPGQGTNEKLFFGSGTQLSVL.

The chain combines TRBV19 with TRBJ1-6, with 7 bases aligning to TRBD1. V was clipped by 5 bases and J by 8 bases; unmatched bases: 9. Per germline, CDR1 LNHDA and CDR2 SQIVND (reference sequence). This CDR3 is built from 15 residues. Here the CDR3 reads CASSPRGTEHSPLHF. CDR3 bases: TGTGCCAGTAGTCCCCGCGGGACAGAGCATTCACCCCTCCACTTT.

This CDR3 reads CASSPTDRGAYNEQFF. CDR3 coding DNA: TGTGCCAGCAGTCCAACGGACAGGGGGGCCTACAATGAGCAGTTCTTC. V and J are TRBV27 and TRBJ2-1; TRBD1 matches 10 bases. The trim removed 5 bases at V and 2 bases at J, leaving 6 bases unmatched. Germline V gene lookup returns CDR1 MNHEY and CDR2 SMNVEV (reference sequence). This CDR3 contains 16 residues.

The rearrangement links TRBV2 to TRBJ2-5, with TRBD2 matching 13 bases. Unmatched junction bases numbered 7, after V lost 2 bases and J lost 13 bases. CDR3 size: 14 residues. Germline-derived CDR1 and CDR2 are SNHLY and FYNNEI. For the CDR3, the DNA is TGTGCCAGCAGTGAAAGTACTAGCGGGGGGGTGGTGTACTTC. Translated, it gives CASSESTSGGVVYF.

This sequence joins TRBV6-5 and TRBJ2-1; D is perhaps TRBD1 (6 bases). Germline V gene sequence: CDR1 MNHEY, CDR2 SVGAGI. Deletions cut 4 bases from V and 2 bases from J, with 12 bases between. The length of the CDR3 is 15 residues. CDR3 loop: CASSSGVPTYNEQFF. The CDR3, as DNA: TGTGCCAGCAGTTCAGGGGTACCGACCTACAATGAGCAGTTCTTC.

This sequence joins TRBV28 and TRBJ2-2; D unresolved. The V end was cut by 6 bases, the J end by 2 bases, with 7 bases between. The CDR3 is 13 residues long. Germline CDR1 reads MDHEN; CDR2 reads SYDVKM. The CDR3: CASSSVNTGELFF. CDR3 DNA: TGTGCCAGCAGCTCAGTTAACACCGGGGAGCTGTTTTTT. Variable domain in full (rest from reference TRBV28 and TRBJ2-2): DVKVTQSSRYLVKRTGEKVFLECVQDMDHENMFWYRQDPGLGLRLIYFSYDVKMKEKGDIPEGYSVSREKKERFSLILESASTNQTSMYLCASSSVNTGELFFGEGSRLTVL.

The CDR3 reads CAWGRGTEAFF. The CDR3 nucleotides read TGTGCCTGGGGGAGAGGCACTGAAGCTTTCTTT. The rearrangement uses TRBV30 and TRBJ1-1, with D uncertain. Germline values: CDR1 GTSNPN, CDR2 SVGIG (reference sequence). The CDR3 contains 11 residues. Trimming removed 5 bases at V and 4 bases at J, with 8 bases between.

The V gene is TRBV7-9, the J gene TRBJ1-5, with 11 bases lining up with TRBD1. CDR3 length: 16 residues. Germline trimming cut 5 bases from V and 4 bases from J; bases unmatched to any gene: 7. The germline CDR1 and CDR2 sequences are SEHNR and FQNEAQ (reference sequence). This CDR3 is CASSHAGQGANQPQHF. CDR3 coding DNA: TGTGCCAGCAGCCACGCCGGACAGGGGGCGAATCAGCCCCAGCATTTT.

Comment on this clone: At the DNA level, this CDR3 is encoded by other sequences in the same sample as well. The V gene is TRBV18, the J gene TRBJ2-5; no reliable D call. Per germline, CDR1 KGHSH and CDR2 LQKENI. The CDR3 has 11 residues. Trimming left V 4 bases short and J 5 bases short, with 5 bases between. The CDR3 nucleotides read TGTGCCAGCTCACTTCAGGAGACCCAGTACTTC. Its translation: CASSLQETQYF.

The chain employs TRBV11-3 and TRBJ2-7, with D possibly TRBD1 on 6 matching bases. Germline CDR1 SGHNT, CDR2 YENEEA. Trimming took off 5 bases at V and 5 bases at J, with 13 bases between the two ends. This CDR3 spans 13 amino acids. The CDR3 loop is CASSRGSGDEQYF. The CDR3, as DNA: TGTGCCAGCAGCAGGGGGTCCGGCGACGAGCAGTACTTC.

Concerning this clone: Other nucleotide sequences from this sample produce the same CDR3. The rearrangement joins TRBV5-1 to TRBJ1-4; 11 positions agree with TRBD1. The CDR3 length is 14 residues. Germline CDR1 is SGHRS and CDR2 is YFSETQ. V shed 7 bases, J shed 7 bases, and the junction held 6 bases outside the gene matches. As DNA, the CDR3 is TGCGCCAGCTCCTCCGGGACAGGGGGTGAAAAACTGTTTTTT. It yields the protein CASSSGTGGEKLFF.

The chain joins TRBV4-2 to TRBJ2-1; the match to TRBD2 covers 8 bases. Unmatched junction bases numbered 8, after V lost 0 bases and J lost 4 bases. CDR3 length: 17 amino acids. Germline-derived CDR1 and CDR2 are LGHNA and YNFKEQ. CDR3 loop: CASSQDPGTSMYNEQFF. The DNA for the CDR3 is TGTGCCAGCAGCCAAGATCCCGGGACTAGTATGTACAATGAGCAGTTCTTC.